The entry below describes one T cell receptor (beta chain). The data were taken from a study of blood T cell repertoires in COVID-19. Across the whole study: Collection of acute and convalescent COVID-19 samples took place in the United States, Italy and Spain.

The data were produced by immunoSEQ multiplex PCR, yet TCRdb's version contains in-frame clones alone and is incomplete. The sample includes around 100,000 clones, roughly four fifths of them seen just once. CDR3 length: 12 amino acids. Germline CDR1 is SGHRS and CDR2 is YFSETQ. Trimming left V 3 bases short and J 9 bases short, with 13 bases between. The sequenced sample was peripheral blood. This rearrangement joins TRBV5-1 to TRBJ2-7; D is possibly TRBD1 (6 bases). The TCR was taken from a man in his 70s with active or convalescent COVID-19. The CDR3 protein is CASSSQGIGQYF. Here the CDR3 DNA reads TGCGCCAGCAGCTCGCAGGGGATTGGGCAGTACTTC.